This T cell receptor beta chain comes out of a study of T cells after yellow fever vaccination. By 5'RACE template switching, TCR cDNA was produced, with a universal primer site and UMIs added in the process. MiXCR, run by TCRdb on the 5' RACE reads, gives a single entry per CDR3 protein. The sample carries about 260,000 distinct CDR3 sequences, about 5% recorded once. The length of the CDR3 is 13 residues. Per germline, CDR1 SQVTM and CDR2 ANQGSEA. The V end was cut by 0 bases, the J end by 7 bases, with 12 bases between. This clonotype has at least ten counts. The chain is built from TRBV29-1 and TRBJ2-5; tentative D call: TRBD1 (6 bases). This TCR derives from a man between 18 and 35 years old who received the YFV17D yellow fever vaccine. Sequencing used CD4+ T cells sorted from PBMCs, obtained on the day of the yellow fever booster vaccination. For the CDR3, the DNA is TGCAGCGTTGAAGAATGGCAGGGGTTGACCCAGTACTTC. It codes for CSVEEWQGLTQYF.